These 20 T cell receptor beta chains originate from one sample sequenced in a study of blood T cell repertoires in COVID-19. TCRdb keeps only in-frame clones here, not all; method: immunoSEQ multiplex PCR. The sample yields more than 100,000 clones, roughly 89% seen once. Sequenced sample: peripheral blood. Source of these receptors: a middle-aged man with active or convalescent COVID-19.

V usage is TRBV4-2 and J usage is TRBJ1-6; weak D call: TRBD1 (5 bases). Germline CDR1 LGHNA, CDR2 YNFKEQ. V was shortened by 0 bases and J by 9 bases, with 18 bases between the two germline ends. This CDR3 spans 17 amino acids. CDR3 DNA: TGTGCCAGCAGCCAAGATCTGAAGGGGAGGCCGGGTTCACCCCTCCACTTT. Translation: CASSQDLKGRPGSPLHF.

This chain joins TRBV28 and TRBJ2-2; 7 nucleotides agree with TRBD1. Unmatched junction bases numbered 6, after V lost 5 bases and J lost 0 bases. CDR3 length: 16 amino acids. The V gene's germline CDR1 is MDHEN and CDR2 SYDVKM. CDR3 nucleotides: TGTGCCAGCAGTAACCCCGGGACAGCGAACACCGGGGAGCTGTTTTTT. Its translation is CASSNPGTANTGELFF.

This clone was recorded only once. The chain uses TRBV15 and TRBJ2-7, with a possible D match to TRBD2 (5 bases). The CDR3 is made up of 16 amino acids. Germline V gene data show CDR1 as LNHNV and CDR2 as YYDKDF (reference sequence). With 0 bases removed from V and 1 base from J, the gap between germline ends came to 13 bases. The CDR3 protein is CATSRDRGASSYEQYF. The CDR3 region has the DNA TGTGCCACCAGCAGAGATCGGGGAGCAAGTTCCTACGAGCAGTACTTC.

The rearrangement links TRBV24-1 to TRBJ1-4; weak D call: TRBD1 (6 bases). CDR1 and CDR2 from the germline V gene are KGHDR and SFDVKD. The V gene lost 4 bases and the J gene lost 0 bases, with 11 bases spanning the gap. The CDR3 has 16 residues. CDR3: CATSEGGAATNEKLFF. CDR3 in DNA: TGTGCCACCAGTGAAGGGGGGGCCGCAACTAATGAAAAACTGTTTTTT.

The V gene is TRBV9, the J gene TRBJ1-4, with D maybe TRBD1 (5 bases). This CDR3 region has 12 residues. Germline CDR1 and CDR2: SGDLS and YYNGEE. Deletions cut 2 bases from V and 8 bases from J, with 7 bases between. The CDR3 spells CASSVQGEKLFF. DNA for the CDR3: TGTGCCAGCAGCGTTCAGGGCGAAAAACTGTTTTTT.

This sequence joins TRBV29-1 and TRBJ2-7; TRBD1 aligns across 11 bases. The CDR3 sequence is 13 residues long. Trimming at V came to 7 bases and at J to 3 bases, leaving 5 bases not matched to a gene. Germline-derived CDR1 and CDR2 are SQVTM and ANQGSEA. The CDR3 DNA reads as TGCAGCGGTGCCGGGACAGGGGGCTACGAGCAGTACTTC. This translates into CSGAGTGGYEQYF.

The CDR3 region is CASSPYDRGAGEKLFF. The CDR3 DNA reads TGTGCCAGCAGCCCTTACGACAGGGGGGCTGGGGAAAAACTGTTTTTT. The V gene is TRBV7-8, the J gene TRBJ1-4, with 9 nucleotides matching TRBD1. The CDR3 has 16 residues. After removal of 5 bases from V and 8 bases from J, the junction contained 12 bases not matched to a gene. The V gene's germline CDR1 is SGHVS and CDR2 FQNEAQ.

The chain joins TRBV7-8 to TRBJ2-2; 12 bases are shared with TRBD2. There are 17 residues in the CDR3. Looked up from germline, CDR1 is SGHVS and CDR2 is FQNEAQ. Germline trimming cut 5 bases from V and 5 bases from J; bases unmatched to any gene: 9. The chain's CDR3 is CASSTTSGGSRTGELFF. Here the CDR3 DNA reads TGTGCCAGCAGCACGACTAGCGGGGGCTCTCGGACCGGGGAGCTGTTTTTT.

This sequence joins TRBV30 and TRBJ1-2; no definite D call. Trimming took 6 bases from V and 4 from J, leaving 12 bases between them. This CDR3 is built from 12 residues. From germline, CDR1 is GTSNPN and CDR2 SVGIG (reference sequence). In DNA, the CDR3 is TGTGCCTGTATTTCTGAGGGCTATGGCTACACCTTC. This translates into CACISEGYGYTF.

This clone has just a few counts. The chain joins TRBV6-2 or TRBV6-3 to TRBJ2-2; possible D gene TRBD1, 6 bases. V lost 5 bases and J lost 5, with 15 bases in between. This CDR3 has 15 residues. Per germline, CDR1 MNHEY and CDR2 SVGEGT. In DNA form, the CDR3 reads TGTGCCAGCAGTCCCGCCGGGACATCTACCGGGGAGCTGTTTTTT. Translated, it gives CASSPAGTSTGELFF.

This sequence joins TRBV23-1 and TRBJ1-1, with D possibly TRBD1 on 6 matching bases. TRBV23-1 belongs to the ORF category, with a function that is uncertain. The V end lost 2 bases, the J end lost 0 bases, and 13 bases lay between the germline ends. The CDR3 extends over 16 amino acids. DNA for the CDR3: TGCGCCAGCAGTCAAAAGAGGGGGGGCCTGAACACTGAAGCTTTCTTT. This gives the protein CASSQKRGGLNTEAFF.

The chain uses TRBV6-5 and TRBJ2-5; D unresolved. Looked up from germline, CDR1 is MNHEY and CDR2 is SVGAGI. This CDR3 is built from 13 residues. V was shortened by 5 bases and J by 4 bases, with 11 bases between the two germline ends. CDR3 loop: CASSPSVGETQYF. The CDR3, as DNA: TGTGCCAGCAGTCCAAGCGTCGGAGAGACCCAGTACTTC.

This chain links TRBV3-1 (or the pseudogene TRBV3-2) with TRBJ2-7, with 7 nucleotides matching TRBD1. CDR1 and CDR2 from the germline V gene are LGHDT and YNNKEL (reference sequence). The CDR3 has 14 amino acids. The J segment lost 2 bases and the V segment lost 3 bases, leaving 4 bases of the junction unmatched. As DNA, the CDR3 is TGTGCCAGCAGCCAGGGACAGACTGCCTACGAGCAGTACTTC. It specifies CASSQGQTAYEQYF.

The rearrangement joins TRBV9 to TRBJ2-7, with D possibly being TRBD1 (5 bases). Trimming removed 2 bases at V and 4 bases at J, with 16 bases between. The CDR3 covers 15 residues. In germline, CDR1 is SGDLS, CDR2 YYNGEE. The CDR3 DNA sequence: TGTGCCAGCAGCGTCAGCCCGGACACCCGGTACGAGCAGTACTTC. It yields the protein CASSVSPDTRYEQYF.

The chain combines TRBV12-3 or TRBV12-4 with TRBJ2-7; unclear D gene. The CDR3 covers 13 residues. The V end lost 7 bases, the J end lost 5 bases, and 15 bases lay between the germline ends. The CDR3 DNA reads TGTGCCAGCACCACCATGGGCACGAACGAGCAGTACTTC. It specifies CASTTMGTNEQYF.

The chain is built from TRBV27 and TRBJ1-2; unclear D gene. The germline V gene has CDR1 MNHEY and CDR2 SMNVEV (reference sequence). The ends were cut back, 2 bases at V and 4 bases at J, with 11 bases in the middle. The CDR3 is 14 residues long. This chain's CDR3 is CASSLMQSGYGYTF. CDR3 in DNA: TGTGCCAGCAGTTTAATGCAGAGCGGCTATGGCTACACCTTC.

The chain carries TRBV19 and TRBJ1-3, with a possible D match to TRBD1 (5 bases). The CDR3 is 13 residues long. V gave up 5 bases and J gave up 4 bases, with 9 bases separating them. Germline V gene lookup returns CDR1 LNHDA and CDR2 SQIVND (reference sequence). The chain's CDR3 is CASSVGQGNTIYF. The CDR3 DNA follows: TGTGCCAGTAGTGTGGGGCAGGGAAACACCATATATTTT.

V is TRBV5-1 and J is TRBJ1-2; D call uncertain. The CDR3 is 14 residues long. From germline, CDR1 is SGHRS and CDR2 YFSETQ. Trimming shortened V by 0 bases and J by 4 bases, and 10 bases separated the two germline ends. The CDR3 DNA follows: TGCGCCAGCAGCTTGGTGGAGGGCGGCTATGGCTACACCTTC. Translation gives CASSLVEGGYGYTF.

This sequence joins TRBV5-1 and TRBJ2-1, with 10 nucleotides matching TRBD2. Germline values: CDR1 SGHRS, CDR2 YFSETQ. This CDR3 is 16 amino acids long. V trimming: 3 bases; J trimming: 4 bases; junction bases outside the gene matches: 7. The DNA of the CDR3 is TGCGCCAGCAGCTCCGCTGGAGCGGGGGGGTACAATGAGCAGTTCTTC. Encoded protein: CASSSAGAGGYNEQFF.

The chain carries TRBV7-2 and TRBJ2-2, with 7 bases lining up with TRBD1. This CDR3 contains 15 residues. V lost 3 bases to trimming and J lost 5 bases; unmatched junction nucleotides: 6. Germline V gives CDR1 SGHTA, CDR2 FQGNSA. CDR3 sequence (DNA): TGTGCCAGCAGCTTTAGACAGGGTATTACCGGGGAGCTGTTTTTT. It codes for CASSFRQGITGELFF.